The next 18 T cell receptor beta chains were all read from a single sample in a study of cytomegalovirus exposure and HLA in healthy donors. Use of 60 Vbeta and 13 Jbeta primers characterized the PCR. Clones were read by immunoSEQ multiplex PCR, and TCRdb kept only the in-frame ones, dropping some. The sample contains just over 150,000 clones, roughly 88% of which appear only once. The specimen sequenced was PBMCs. The receptors come from a man in his forties or fifties in good health and CMV-seropositive.

The chain couples TRBV5-4 to TRBJ2-1; 10 bases are a match to TRBD1. Germline CDR1 is SGHNT and CDR2 is YYREEE (reference sequence). The V gene end was trimmed by 3 bases and the J gene end by 2 bases; junction bases not matched to a gene: 5. This CDR3 region has 16 residues. CDR3 nucleotide sequence: TGTGCCAGCAGCTCTAGGACAGGGGGTGCCTACAATGAGCAGTTCTTC. This encodes CASSSRTGGAYNEQFF.

V and J are TRBV9 and TRBJ1-1; no definite D call. V was pared by 8 bases and J by 0 bases, with 14 bases between. The V gene's germline CDR1 is SGDLS and CDR2 YYNGEE. The CDR3 has 14 amino acids. CDR3 region: CASNSGLMNTEAFF. The CDR3 region has the DNA TGTGCCAGTAATAGCGGGTTAATGAACACTGAAGCTTTCTTT.

The chain links TRBV9 to TRBJ2-3; 9 nucleotides line up with TRBD2. The CDR3 runs 14 residues. Germline trimming cut 0 bases from V and 8 bases from J; bases unmatched to any gene: 4. Per the germline V gene, CDR1 is SGDLS and CDR2 is YYNGEE. The DNA for the CDR3 is TGTGCCAGCAGCGTAGTAGGCGGGAGGGCTACGCAGTATTTT. It translates to CASSVVGGRATQYF.

This chain joins TRBV18 and TRBJ2-4; TRBD2 aligns across 10 bases. Germline V gene lookup returns CDR1 KGHSH and CDR2 LQKENI. V shed 0 bases, J shed 3 bases, and the junction held 8 bases outside the gene matches. The CDR3 runs to 18 residues. In nucleotides, the CDR3 is TGTGCCAGCTCACCACCGACTAGCGGGCCTTTAGGCAAAAACATTCAGTACTTC. It specifies CASSPPTSGPLGKNIQYF.

A few counts support this clone. The chain links TRBV18 to TRBJ1-5; perhaps TRBD1 as D (5 bases). Trimming left V 3 bases short and J 0 bases short, with 12 bases between. Germline V gene data show CDR1 as KGHSH and CDR2 as LQKENI. This CDR3 contains 16 residues. The CDR3 reads CASSPPGHNSNQPQHF. Here the CDR3 DNA reads TGTGCCAGCTCACCCCCCGGACACAATAGCAATCAGCCCCAGCATTTT.

The rearrangement uses TRBV6-6 and TRBJ1-2, with D unclear. Trimming stripped 5 bases from V and 4 bases from J, with 17 bases between. This CDR3 has 15 residues. Germline CDR1 MNHNY, CDR2 SVGAGI (reference sequence). The CDR3 sequence: CASSLSPALGYGYTF. In nucleotides, the CDR3 is TGTGCCAGCAGTCTTAGCCCAGCCCTGGGCTATGGCTACACCTTC.

The J gene is TRBJ2-1, the V gene TRBV18, with 9 nucleotides matching TRBD2. V trimming: 2 bases; J trimming: 7 bases; junction bases outside the gene matches: 3. Germline CDR1 KGHSH, CDR2 LQKENI. This CDR3 spans 14 amino acids. The CDR3 sequence is CASSPGTSWNEQFF. In DNA, the CDR3 is TGTGCCAGCTCACCAGGGACTAGCTGGAATGAGCAGTTCTTC.

The J gene is TRBJ2-1, the V gene TRBV10-2, with a possible D match to TRBD1 (6 bases). The CDR3 runs 13 residues. V was shortened by 3 bases and J by 9 bases, with 12 bases between the two germline ends. CDR1 is WSHSY and CDR2 is SAAADI in the germline V gene. The chain's CDR3 is CASSDQQGIEQFF. CDR3 bases: TGCGCCAGCAGTGATCAACAGGGAATTGAGCAGTTCTTC.

The V and J genes are TRBV10-1 and TRBJ1-1; TRBD1 aligns across 8 bases. Trimming removed 7 bases from V and 8 bases from J; junction bases left unmatched: 6. The germline V gene has CDR1 WNHNN and CDR2 SYGVQD (reference sequence). The CDR3 is made up of 12 amino acids. CDR3 in amino acids: CASTDRAGEAFF. Written as DNA, the CDR3 is TGCGCCAGCACGGACAGGGCCGGAGAAGCTTTCTTT.

J is TRBJ1-2 and V is TRBV5-1, with a possible D match to TRBD1 (6 bases). The CDR3 extends over 14 amino acids. CDR1 and CDR2 (germline): SGHRS, YFSETQ. The V end lost 4 bases, the J end lost 4 bases, and 14 bases lay between the germline ends. CDR3 sequence (DNA): TGCGCCAGCAGCCAACAGACAGGAATCTATGGCTACACCTTC. Amino acids: CASSQQTGIYGYTF.

There are many counts of this clone. This chain connects TRBV6-5 to TRBJ1-2; tentative D call: TRBD1 (6 bases). CDR1 and CDR2 (germline): MNHEY, SVGAGI. The CDR3 consists of 13 residues. V shed 6 bases and J shed 8 bases, with 16 bases lying between them. CDR3 nucleotides: TGTGCCAGCAGCTACCACAGGGACCGGGGCTACACCTTC. It is translated as CASSYHRDRGYTF.

This chain connects TRBV10-1 to TRBJ2-3, with TRBD2 matching 8 bases. J gave up 1 base and V 4 bases, and 7 bases lay outside the gene matches. Per germline, CDR1 WNHNN and CDR2 SYGVQD (reference sequence). The CDR3 loop spans 16 amino acids. The CDR3 sequence: CASSGASGFGTDTQYF. CDR3 coding DNA: TGCGCCAGCAGTGGGGCTAGCGGGTTCGGCACAGATACGCAGTATTTT.

This clone was seen more than once but under ten times. The CDR3 nucleotides read TGTGCCAGCAGCCCCGGGACTAGCGGGAGGGCCGGGGAGACCCAGTACTTC. Residues: CASSPGTSGRAGETQYF. This chain links TRBV4-2 with TRBJ2-5; TRBD2 agrees at 16 bases. V lost 4 bases and J lost 5; bases outside the gene matches: 7. This CDR3 contains 17 residues. Germline V lookup: CDR1 LGHNA, CDR2 YNFKEQ.

The rearrangement links TRBV11-2 to TRBJ2-5, with 7 bases lining up with TRBD1. V trimming: 3 bases; J trimming: 2 bases; junction bases outside the gene matches: 9. This CDR3 has 16 residues. Germline V gives CDR1 SGHAT, CDR2 FQNNGV. CDR3 DNA sequence: TGTGCCAGCAGCTTTTGGACAGGAGGTCTGCAAGAGACCCAGTACTTC. Translation: CASSFWTGGLQETQYF.

The chain carries TRBV21-1 and TRBJ2-7; the tabulated D call, TRBD2, remains unverified against the DNA. TRBV21-1 is classified as a pseudogene. This CDR3 spans 19 amino acids. Written as DNA, the CDR3 is TGTGCCAGCAGCAACCCCCGGCGGGGTCTTAGCGGGAGGGCCAAGGAGCAGTACGTC. Amino acids: CASSNPRRGLSGRAKEQYV.

This clone was observed once. The chain combines TRBV5-1 with TRBJ2-3; possible D gene TRBD2, 6 bases. V was trimmed by 0 bases and J by 1 base, leaving 12 bases between them. Germline V gene data show CDR1 as SGHRS and CDR2 as YFSETQ. CDR3 length equals 16 residues. The CDR3 sequence: CASSLVAGGGTDTQYF. CDR3 bases: TGCGCCAGCAGCTTGGTTGCAGGAGGGGGCACAGATACGCAGTATTTT.

The chain links TRBV30 to TRBJ1-2, with TRBD1 as a possible D gene (5 bases). This CDR3 spans 14 amino acids. V was clipped by 1 base and J by 2 bases, with 11 bases between them. Germline assignment: CDR1 GTSNPN and CDR2 SVGIG (reference sequence). As DNA, the CDR3 is TGTGCCTGGAGTGGGTACGGACAAAACTATGGCTACACCTTC. Amino acid sequence: CAWSGYGQNYGYTF.

In DNA, the CDR3 is TGTGCCAGCAGCCCCATAGACAGGGGAAAAGAGACCCAGTACTTC. Protein product: CASSPIDRGKETQYF. The chain combines TRBV7-9 with TRBJ2-5; 8 bases line up with TRBD1. The junction had 8 bases not matched to a gene; V was cut back by 5 bases and J by 3 bases. Per germline, CDR1 SEHNR and CDR2 FQNEAQ (reference sequence). The CDR3 is 15 residues long.